These T cell receptor beta chains were read from a single sample in a study of cytomegalovirus exposure and HLA in healthy donors. Method: immunoSEQ multiplex PCR; TCRdb's copy keeps in-frame clones and lacks some. Of 150,000 to 200,000 clones in the sample, about 83% were seen once. The sample comprised PBMCs. The receptor source for this set is a woman in her 30s in good health and CMV-seropositive. Each CDR3 is given with its conserved first and last residue. The order of the fields is V gene, J gene, CDR3 protein.

V: TRBV7-7
J: TRBJ1-5
CDR3: CASSNHRGARGNQPQHF

V: TRBV7-3
J: TRBJ1-1
CDR3: CASSLEAGLTEAFF

V: TRBV6-4
J: TRBJ2-1
CDR3: CASSALAGGPDEQFF

V: TRBV19
J: TRBJ2-3
CDR3: CASSSGGARFDTQYF

V: TRBV27
J: TRBJ2-6
CDR3: CAGSAGLVPGANVLTF

V: TRBV7-8
J: TRBJ2-7
CDR3: CASSLETSRGYEQYF

V: TRBV7-2
J: TRBJ2-3
CDR3: CASSRDRYSTDTQYF

V: TRBV4-2
J: TRBJ1-6
CDR3: CASSQAGQQFSYNSPLHF

V: TRBV7-9
J: TRBJ2-7
CDR3: CASSSGLPTWQYF

V: TRBV27
J: TRBJ1-5
CDR3: CASSLARVGGAQHF

V: TRBV6-4
J: TRBJ2-1
CDR3: CASRPTGRNEQFF

V: TRBV2
J: TRBJ1-4
CDR3: CASSVSQVVKEKLFF

V: TRBV7-2
J: TRBJ2-7
CDR3: CASSSISHDRGYEQYF

V: TRBV7-9
J: TRBJ2-6
CDR3: CASSRVAGANVLTF

V: TRBV4-2
J: TRBJ1-1
CDR3: CASSQSRQGMNTEAFF

V: TRBV10-1
J: TRBJ2-2
CDR3: CASSRQVTGELFF

V: TRBV5-1
J: TRBJ2-5
CDR3: CASSFSEETQYF

V: TRBV7-8
J: TRBJ2-1
CDR3: CASSPRRLAGDKGNEQFF

V: TRBV27
J: TRBJ1-5
CDR3: CASNDGGSNQPQHF

V: TRBV6-5
J: TRBJ2-7
CDR3: CASSRTSGSYEQYF